This passage covers 4 T cell receptor beta chains from one sample sequenced in a study of blood T cell repertoires in COVID-19. Sequencing used immunoSEQ multiplex PCR; TCRdb keeps in-frame clones, though not all of them. The sample lists fewer than 500,000 clones, about 90% occurring once. Sequencing was carried out using peripheral blood. The receptors stem from a young man with COVID-19, enrolled during active disease.

The chain is built from TRBV27 and TRBJ1-1; 7 bases agree with TRBD1. The CDR3 length is 15 residues. Per germline, CDR1 MNHEY and CDR2 SMNVEV (reference sequence). Trimming cost V 5 bases and J 0 bases; bases outside gene matches: 6. The CDR3 nucleotides are TGTGCCAGCAGTCTAACGACAGGGCTGAACACTGAAGCTTTCTTT. Amino acid sequence: CASSLTTGLNTEAFF.

This clone was seen more than once but under ten times. The chain recombines TRBV6-5 with TRBJ2-2; TRBD2 might be the D (7 bases). Trimming removed 2 bases from V and 6 bases from J, with 16 bases in between. The CDR3 sequence is 16 residues long. CDR1 is MNHEY and CDR2 is SVGAGI in the germline V gene. CDR3 protein: CASSYTRGGSAGELFF. The CDR3 region has the DNA TGTGCCAGCAGTTACACCAGGGGAGGGTCGGCCGGGGAGCTGTTTTTT.

This clone appeared once. The V call is TRBV4-1, the J call TRBJ2-7; weak D call: TRBD2 (6 bases). Germline V gives CDR1 MGHRA, CDR2 YSYEKL. V gave up 0 bases and J gave up 2 bases, with 17 bases separating them. The CDR3 covers 17 residues. CDR3 sequence (DNA): TGCGCCAGCAGCCAAGATCCTCGGGGGAGTAGGGCCTACGAGCAGTACTTC. Protein product: CASSQDPRGSRAYEQYF.

The chain combines TRBV19 with TRBJ1-1, with 9 bases that match TRBD1. The germline V gene has CDR1 LNHDA and CDR2 SQIVND (reference sequence). Trimming took 5 bases from V and 6 from J; bases not matched to a gene: 7. The CDR3 length is 14 residues. CDR3 in amino acids: CASSLGQGGPEAFF. The CDR3 nucleotides read TGTGCCAGTAGTCTGGGACAGGGAGGGCCTGAAGCTTTCTTT.